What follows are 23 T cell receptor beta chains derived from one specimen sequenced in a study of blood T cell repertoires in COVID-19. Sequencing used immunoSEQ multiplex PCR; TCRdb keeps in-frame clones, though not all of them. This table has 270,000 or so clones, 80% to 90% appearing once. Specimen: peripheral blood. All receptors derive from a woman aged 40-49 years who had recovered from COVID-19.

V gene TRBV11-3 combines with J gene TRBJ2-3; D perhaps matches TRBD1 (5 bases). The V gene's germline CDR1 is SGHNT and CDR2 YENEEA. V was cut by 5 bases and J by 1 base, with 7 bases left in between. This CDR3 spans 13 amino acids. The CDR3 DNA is TGTGCCAGCAGCCCACAGGGCACAGATACGCAGTATTTT. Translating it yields CASSPQGTDTQYF. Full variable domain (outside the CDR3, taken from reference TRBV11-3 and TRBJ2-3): EAGVVQSPRYKIIEKKQPVAFWCNPISGHNTLYWYLQNLGQGPELLIRYENEEAVDDSQLPKDRFSAERLKGVDSTLKIQPAELGDSAVYLCASSPQGTDTQYFGPGTRLTVL.

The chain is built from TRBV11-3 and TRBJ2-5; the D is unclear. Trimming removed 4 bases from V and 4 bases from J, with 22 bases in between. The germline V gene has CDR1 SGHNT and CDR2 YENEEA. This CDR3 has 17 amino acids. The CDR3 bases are TGTGCCAGCAGCTACCTCACGCAAACGGCGCGGAGAGAGACCCAGTACTTC. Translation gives CASSYLTQTARRETQYF. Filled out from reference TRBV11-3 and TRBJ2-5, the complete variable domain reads EAGVVQSPRYKIIEKKQPVAFWCNPISGHNTLYWYLQNLGQGPELLIRYENEEAVDDSQLPKDRFSAERLKGVDSTLKIQPAELGDSAVYLCASSYLTQTARRETQYFGPGTRLLVL.

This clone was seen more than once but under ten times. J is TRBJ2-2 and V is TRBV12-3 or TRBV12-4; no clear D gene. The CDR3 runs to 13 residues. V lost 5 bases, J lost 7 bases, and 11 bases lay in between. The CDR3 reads CASSPIVGGELFF. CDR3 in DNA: TGTGCCAGCAGTCCGATAGTTGGCGGGGAGCTGTTTTTT.

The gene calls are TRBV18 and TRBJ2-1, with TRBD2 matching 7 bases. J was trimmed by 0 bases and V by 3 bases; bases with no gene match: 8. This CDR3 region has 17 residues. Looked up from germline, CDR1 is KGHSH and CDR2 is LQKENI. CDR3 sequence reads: CASSPGLKVGSYNEQFF. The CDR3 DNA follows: TGTGCCAGCTCACCGGGACTAAAAGTTGGCTCCTACAATGAGCAGTTCTTC.

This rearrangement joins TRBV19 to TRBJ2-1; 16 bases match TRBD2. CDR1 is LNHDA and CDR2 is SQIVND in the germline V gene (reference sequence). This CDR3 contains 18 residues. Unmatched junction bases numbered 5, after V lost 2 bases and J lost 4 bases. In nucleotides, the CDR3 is TGTGCCAGTAGTATAAGGGGACTAGCGGGGGGGCTTTACAATGAGCAGTTCTTC. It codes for CASSIRGLAGGLYNEQFF.

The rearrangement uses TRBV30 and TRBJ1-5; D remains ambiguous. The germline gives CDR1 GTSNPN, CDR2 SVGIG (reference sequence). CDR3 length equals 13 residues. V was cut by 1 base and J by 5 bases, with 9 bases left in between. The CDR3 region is CAWSAGRHQPQHF. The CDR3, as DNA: TGTGCCTGGAGTGCTGGGAGGCATCAGCCCCAGCATTTT.

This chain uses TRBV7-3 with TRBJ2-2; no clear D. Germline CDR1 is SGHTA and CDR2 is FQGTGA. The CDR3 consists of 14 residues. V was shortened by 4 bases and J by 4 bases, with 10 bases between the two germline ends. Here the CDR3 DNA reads TGTGCCAGCAGCTCATCCGGTAGCACCGGGGAGCTGTTTTTT. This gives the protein CASSSSGSTGELFF.

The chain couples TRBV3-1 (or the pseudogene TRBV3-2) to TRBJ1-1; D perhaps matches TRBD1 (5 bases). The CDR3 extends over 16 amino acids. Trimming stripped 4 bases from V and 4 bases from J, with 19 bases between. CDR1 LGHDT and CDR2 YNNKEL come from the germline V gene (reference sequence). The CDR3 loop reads CASSPSKLTAGTEAFF. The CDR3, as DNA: TGTGCCAGCAGCCCGTCCAAATTGACAGCCGGCACTGAAGCTTTCTTT.

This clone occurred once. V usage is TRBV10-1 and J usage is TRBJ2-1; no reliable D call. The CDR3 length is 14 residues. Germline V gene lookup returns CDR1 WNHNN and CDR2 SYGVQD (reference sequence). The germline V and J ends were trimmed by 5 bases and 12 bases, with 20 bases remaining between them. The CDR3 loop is CASSFAPAAEGQFF. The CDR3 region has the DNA TGCGCCAGCAGTTTCGCGCCGGCGGCTGAAGGGCAGTTCTTC.

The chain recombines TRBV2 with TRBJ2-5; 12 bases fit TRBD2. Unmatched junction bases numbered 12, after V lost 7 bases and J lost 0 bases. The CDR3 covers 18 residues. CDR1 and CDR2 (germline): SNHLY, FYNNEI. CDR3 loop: CASTLYGRLAGDQETQYF. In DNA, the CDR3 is TGTGCCAGCACGTTATACGGGCGACTAGCGGGGGACCAAGAGACCCAGTACTTC.

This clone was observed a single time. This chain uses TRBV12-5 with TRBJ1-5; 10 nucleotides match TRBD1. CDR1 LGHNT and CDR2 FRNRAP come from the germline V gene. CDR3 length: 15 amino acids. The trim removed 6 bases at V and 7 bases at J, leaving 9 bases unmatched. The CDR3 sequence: CASGQPGTGDQPQHF. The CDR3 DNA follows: TGTGCTAGTGGACAACCCGGGACAGGGGACCAGCCCCAGCATTTT.

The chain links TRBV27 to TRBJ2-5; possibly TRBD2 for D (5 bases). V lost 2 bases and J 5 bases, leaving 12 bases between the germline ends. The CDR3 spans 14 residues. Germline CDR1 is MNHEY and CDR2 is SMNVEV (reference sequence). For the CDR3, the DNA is TGTGCCAGCAGTTTAAGACGATCGGGGGAGACCCAGTACTTC. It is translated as CASSLRRSGETQYF.

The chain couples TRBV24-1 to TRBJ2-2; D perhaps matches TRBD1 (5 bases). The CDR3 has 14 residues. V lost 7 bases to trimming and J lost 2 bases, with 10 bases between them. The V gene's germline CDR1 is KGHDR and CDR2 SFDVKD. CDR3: CATREGANTGELFF. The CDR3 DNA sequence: TGTGCCACCAGAGAAGGGGCCAACACCGGGGAGCTGTTTTTT.

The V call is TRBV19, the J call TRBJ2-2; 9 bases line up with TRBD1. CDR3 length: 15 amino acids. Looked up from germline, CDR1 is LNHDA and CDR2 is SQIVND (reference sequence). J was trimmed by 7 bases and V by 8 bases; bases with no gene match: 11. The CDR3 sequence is CASQTGTGSIGELFF. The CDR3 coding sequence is TGTGCCAGTCAGACCGGGACAGGGTCCATCGGGGAGCTGTTTTTT.

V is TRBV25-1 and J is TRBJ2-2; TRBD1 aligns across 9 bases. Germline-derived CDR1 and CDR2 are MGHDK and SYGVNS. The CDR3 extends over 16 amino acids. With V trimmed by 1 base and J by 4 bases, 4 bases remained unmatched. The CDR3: CASSELGTGPTGELFF. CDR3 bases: TGTGCCAGCAGTGAATTGGGGACAGGGCCCACCGGGGAGCTGTTTTTT.

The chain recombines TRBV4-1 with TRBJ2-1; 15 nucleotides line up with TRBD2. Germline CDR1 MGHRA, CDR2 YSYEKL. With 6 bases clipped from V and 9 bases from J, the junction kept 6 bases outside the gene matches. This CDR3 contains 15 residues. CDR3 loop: CASRGLAGGRGEQFF. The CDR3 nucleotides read TGCGCCAGCAGGGGACTAGCGGGGGGACGAGGTGAGCAGTTCTTC.

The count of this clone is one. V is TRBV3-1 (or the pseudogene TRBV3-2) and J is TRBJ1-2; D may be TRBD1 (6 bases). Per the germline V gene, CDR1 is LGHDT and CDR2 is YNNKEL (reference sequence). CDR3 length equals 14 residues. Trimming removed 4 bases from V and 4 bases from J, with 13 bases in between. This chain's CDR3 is CASSRTQGPYGYTF. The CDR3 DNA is TGTGCCAGCAGCCGCACACAGGGCCCCTATGGCTACACCTTC.

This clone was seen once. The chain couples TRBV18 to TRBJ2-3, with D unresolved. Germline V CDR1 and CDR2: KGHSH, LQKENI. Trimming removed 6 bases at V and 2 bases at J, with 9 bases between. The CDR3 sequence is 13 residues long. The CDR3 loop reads CASSPPNTDTQYF. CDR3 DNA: TGTGCCAGCTCCCCTCCTAACACAGATACGCAGTATTTT.

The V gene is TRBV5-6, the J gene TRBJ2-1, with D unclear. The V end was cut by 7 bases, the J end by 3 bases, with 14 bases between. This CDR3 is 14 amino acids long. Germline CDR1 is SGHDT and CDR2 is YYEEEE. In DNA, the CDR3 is TGTGCCAGCGGGCAACCCTACAGCTACAATGAGCAGTTCTTC. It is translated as CASGQPYSYNEQFF.

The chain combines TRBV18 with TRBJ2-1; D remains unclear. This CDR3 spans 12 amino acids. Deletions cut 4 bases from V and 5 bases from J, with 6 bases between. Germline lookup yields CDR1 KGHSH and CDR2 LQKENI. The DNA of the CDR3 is TGTGCCAGCTCACTACTTGACAATGAGCAGTTCTTC. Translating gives CASSLLDNEQFF.

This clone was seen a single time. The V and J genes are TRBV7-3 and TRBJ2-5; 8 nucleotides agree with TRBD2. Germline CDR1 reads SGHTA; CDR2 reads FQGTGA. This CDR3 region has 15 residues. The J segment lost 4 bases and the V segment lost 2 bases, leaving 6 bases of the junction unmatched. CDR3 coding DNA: TGTGCCAGCAGCTTAGACGGGGGGGAACGAGAGACCCAGTACTTC. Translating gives CASSLDGGERETQYF.

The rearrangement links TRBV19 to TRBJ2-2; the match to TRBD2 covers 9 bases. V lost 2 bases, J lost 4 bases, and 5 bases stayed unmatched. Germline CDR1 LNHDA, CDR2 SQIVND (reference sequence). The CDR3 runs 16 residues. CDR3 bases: TGTGCCAGTAGTATAATCGGGACTAGCTTCACCGGGGAGCTGTTTTTT. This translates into CASSIIGTSFTGELFF. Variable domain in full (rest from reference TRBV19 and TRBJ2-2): DGGITQSPKYLFRKEGQNVTLSCEQNLNHDAMYWYRQDPGQGLRLIYYSQIVNDFQKGDIAEGYSVSREKKESFPLTVTSAQKNPTAFYLCASSIIGTSFTGELFFGEGSRLTVL.

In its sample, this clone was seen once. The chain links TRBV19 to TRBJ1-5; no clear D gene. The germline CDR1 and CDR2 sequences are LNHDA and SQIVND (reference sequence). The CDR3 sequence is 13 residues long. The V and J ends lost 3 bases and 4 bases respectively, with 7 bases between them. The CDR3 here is CASSITFNQPQHF. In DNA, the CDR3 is TGTGCCAGTAGTATCACATTTAATCAGCCCCAGCATTTT.